Sequencing of this TCR beta chain was carried out in a study of blood T cell repertoires in COVID-19. Overall study: COVID-19 samples collected from the United States, Italy and Spain covered acute and convalescent phases. PBMCs, B-cell-depleted T cells, or T cells provided the cDNA or gDNA that made up the material.

Study processing details: Estimation of nucleated cell counts relied on the amplification of reference gene primers. The data were produced by immunoSEQ multiplex PCR, yet TCRdb's version contains in-frame clones alone and is incomplete. V, J and clone size are those of that table, while D and trimming were read from the DNA. The table lists approximately 300,000 clones, more than 70% of them singletons. There are 15 residues in the CDR3. Per germline, CDR1 GTSNPN and CDR2 SVGIG (reference sequence). The TCR was taken from a woman between 50 and 59 years old with acute or convalescent COVID-19. Sequences were obtained from peripheral blood. V usage is TRBV30 and J usage is TRBJ1-6; 10 positions match TRBD1. DNA of the CDR3: TGTGCTCGCGGGACAGGGGCGCTTTATAATTCACCCCTCCACTTT. Amino acids: CARGTGALYNSPLHF.